These 16 T cell receptor beta chains originate from one sample sequenced in a study of T cell changes during pregnancy in multiple sclerosis. Method: immunoSEQ multiplex PCR; TCRdb's copy keeps in-frame clones and lacks some. The sample consists of some 55,000 clones, 75% to 95% of them appearing once. The specimen was peripheral blood, collected after pregnancy. These receptors were taken from a female donor in good health, enrolled as a control in a pregnancy study.

The chain carries TRBV4-1 and TRBJ1-2, with TRBD1 identical over 9 bases. CDR1 is MGHRA and CDR2 is YSYEKL in the germline V gene. The CDR3 totals 14 residues. With V trimmed by 4 bases and J by 3 bases, 3 bases remained unmatched. The CDR3 DNA sequence: TGCGCCAGCAGCCCACAGGGGGCTTACTATGGCTACACCTTC. Translated, it gives CASSPQGAYYGYTF.

This clone was observed a handful of times. The V call is TRBV2, the J call TRBJ1-4; a possible D gene is TRBD1 (6 bases). There are 13 residues in the CDR3. Germline V CDR1 and CDR2: SNHLY, FYNNEI. V was clipped by 8 bases and J by 7 bases, with 14 bases between them. The chain's CDR3 is CASRDTGPEKLFF. The CDR3 nucleotides read TGTGCCAGCCGGGACACGGGGCCTGAAAAACTGTTTTTT.

CDR3 residues: CASSRWSRQYNSPLHF. The CDR3 DNA sequence: TGTGCCAGTAGTCGATGGTCCCGACAGTATAATTCACCCCTCCACTTT. The rearrangement uses TRBV19 and TRBJ1-6; a weak D match, TRBD1 (5 bases). This CDR3 spans 16 amino acids. Germline V gives CDR1 LNHDA, CDR2 SQIVND (reference sequence). The germline V and J ends were trimmed by 5 bases and 4 bases, with 15 bases remaining between them.

This clone was observed once. The CDR3 nucleotides read TGTGCCAGCAGTTCGGACAGGGGGCTCGGGGGCTACACCTTC. Encoded protein: CASSSDRGLGGYTF. This rearrangement joins TRBV5-6 to TRBJ1-2; 11 bases map to TRBD1. Germline V gene sequence: CDR1 SGHDT, CDR2 YYEEEE. J gave up 8 bases and V 5 bases, and 8 bases lay outside the gene matches. This CDR3 is 14 amino acids long. Looking up the rest from reference TRBV5-6 and TRBJ1-2 gives the full variable domain: DAGVTQSPTHLIKTRGQQVTLRCSPKSGHDTVSWYQQALGQGPQFIFQYYEEEERQRGNFPDRFSGHQFPNYSSELNVNALLLGDSALYLCASSSDRGLGGYTFGSGTRLTVV.

The chain links TRBV25-1 to TRBJ1-5; D call uncertain. Germline V gene lookup returns CDR1 MGHDK and CDR2 SYGVNS. Trimming cost V 0 bases and J 7 bases, with 13 bases left between them. CDR3 length: 15 residues. This chain's CDR3 is CASSEYHGVGQPQHF. The CDR3 DNA reads as TGTGCCAGCAGTGAATACCACGGGGTCGGGCAGCCCCAGCATTTT.

V and J are TRBV6-1 and TRBJ1-2; D is undetermined. The ends were cut back, 1 base at V and 8 bases at J, with 17 bases in the middle. Germline lookup yields CDR1 MNHNS and CDR2 SASEGT. This CDR3 has 15 residues. The CDR3 bases are TGTGCCAGCAGTGAAGATGAGACTCTACTATGGGGCTACACCTTC. It is translated as CASSEDETLLWGYTF.

The chain is built from TRBV18 and TRBJ1-5; D is uncertain. Deletions cut 0 bases from V and 5 bases from J, with 14 bases between. Germline CDR1 and CDR2: KGHSH and LQKENI. This CDR3 spans 16 amino acids. The CDR3 spells CASSPPVSGGYQPQHF. In nucleotides, the CDR3 is TGTGCCAGCTCACCACCCGTGAGCGGAGGCTATCAGCCCCAGCATTTT.

The chain joins TRBV5-1 to TRBJ2-3, with D perhaps matching TRBD1 (5 bases). Trimming pared 1 base from V and 0 bases from J, leaving 9 bases between. CDR1 SGHRS and CDR2 YFSETQ come from the germline V gene. CDR3 size: 15 residues. CDR3 sequence (DNA): TGCGCCAGCAGCTTGCAGGGTTCGAGCACAGATACGCAGTATTTT. Translated, it gives CASSLQGSSTDTQYF.

The CDR3 is CASSYEISSDGYTF. CDR3 sequence (DNA): TGTGCCAGCAGTTACGAGATCTCGAGCGATGGCTACACCTTC. The J gene is TRBJ1-2, the V gene TRBV6-5; D not certain. There are 14 residues in the CDR3. V was shortened by 2 bases and J by 6 bases, with 13 bases between the two germline ends. Looked up from germline, CDR1 is MNHEY and CDR2 is SVGAGI.

This clone was observed once. The gene calls are TRBV27 and TRBJ1-1, with a tentative D call TRBD1 (5 bases). V lost 0 bases to trimming and J lost 1 base, with 9 bases between them. The CDR3 has 15 residues. Per germline, CDR1 MNHEY and CDR2 SMNVEV (reference sequence). Here the CDR3 DNA reads TGTGCCAGCAGTTTATCCCAGGGTCCGAACACTGAAGCTTTCTTT. This codes for CASSLSQGPNTEAFF.

The chain uses TRBV2 and TRBJ2-1; D not certain. V was trimmed by 3 bases and J by 10 bases, leaving 10 bases between them. The germline gives CDR1 SNHLY, CDR2 FYNNEI. The CDR3 is made up of 12 amino acids. CDR3: CASSELGSEQFF. CDR3 nucleotides: TGTGCCAGCAGTGAGCTTGGTAGCGAGCAGTTCTTC.

The genes are TRBV27 and TRBJ2-7; 7 nucleotides agree with TRBD2. This CDR3 comprises 13 residues. The germline V gene encodes CDR1 MNHEY and CDR2 SMNVEV (reference sequence). The V gene end was trimmed by 5 bases and the J gene end by 7 bases; junction bases not matched to a gene: 8. The CDR3 DNA is TGTGCCAGCAGTCCCGGGCAGCGGGAAGAGCAGTACTTC. This sequence encodes CASSPGQREEQYF.

This chain joins TRBV6-5 and TRBJ1-4; the D gene is possibly TRBD1 (6 bases). The germline gives CDR1 MNHEY, CDR2 SVGAGI. The CDR3 spans 15 residues. V lost 2 bases and J 3 bases, leaving 10 bases between the germline ends. The CDR3 nucleotides are TGTGCCAGCAGTTACGCAGGGGTCTCTAATGAAAAACTGTTTTTT. This codes for CASSYAGVSNEKLFF.

The genes are TRBV19 and TRBJ2-7; TRBD1 matches at 11 bases. CDR3 length equals 15 residues. The J segment lost 2 bases and the V segment lost 5 bases, leaving 5 bases of the junction unmatched. Per the germline V gene, CDR1 is LNHDA and CDR2 is SQIVND (reference sequence). For the CDR3, the DNA is TGTGCCAGTAGTGCAGGGACAGGGGGAACCTACGAGCAGTACTTC. Protein product: CASSAGTGGTYEQYF. Filled out from reference TRBV19 and TRBJ2-7, the complete variable domain reads DGGITQSPKYLFRKEGQNVTLSCEQNLNHDAMYWYRQDPGQGLRLIYYSQIVNDFQKGDIAEGYSVSREKKESFPLTVTSAQKNPTAFYLCASSAGTGGTYEQYFGPGTRLTVT.

The rearrangement links TRBV7-9 to TRBJ1-1; 7 positions agree with TRBD1. Trimming at V came to 6 bases and at J to 4 bases, leaving 8 bases not matched to a gene. The CDR3 is made up of 14 amino acids. In germline, CDR1 is SEHNR, CDR2 FQNEAQ (reference sequence). The CDR3 nucleotides are TGTGCCAGCAGTTTTACAGGGGTTTCCACTGAAGCTTTCTTT. It yields the protein CASSFTGVSTEAFF.

The chain couples TRBV12-2 to TRBJ1-5. TRBV12-2 is a recognized pseudogene. The CDR3 is 13 amino acids. CDR3 DNA sequence: TGTGCAAGTCGCTTAGTATGCGGCCAGCCCCAGCATTTT. Translated, it gives CASRLVCGQPQHF.